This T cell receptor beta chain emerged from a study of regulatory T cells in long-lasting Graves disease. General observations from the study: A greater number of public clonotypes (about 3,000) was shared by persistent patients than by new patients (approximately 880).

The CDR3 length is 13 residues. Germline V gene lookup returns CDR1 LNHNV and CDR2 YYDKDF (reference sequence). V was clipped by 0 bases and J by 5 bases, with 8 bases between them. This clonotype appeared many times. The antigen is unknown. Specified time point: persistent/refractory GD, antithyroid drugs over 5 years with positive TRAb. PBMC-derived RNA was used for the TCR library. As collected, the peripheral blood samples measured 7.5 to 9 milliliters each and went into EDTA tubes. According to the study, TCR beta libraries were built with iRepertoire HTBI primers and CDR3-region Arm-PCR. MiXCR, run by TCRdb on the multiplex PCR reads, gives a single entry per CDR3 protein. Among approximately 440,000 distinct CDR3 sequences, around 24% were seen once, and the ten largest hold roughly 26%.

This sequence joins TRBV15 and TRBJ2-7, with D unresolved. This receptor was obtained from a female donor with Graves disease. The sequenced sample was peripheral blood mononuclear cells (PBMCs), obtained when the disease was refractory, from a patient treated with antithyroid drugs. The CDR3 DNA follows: TGTGCCACCAGCAGAGACATCCGGGACGAGCAGTACTTC. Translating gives CATSRDIRDEQYF.